This TCR beta chain appears in the sequencing data of a study of T-cell memory formation after mild COVID-19. Between the trimmed V and J ends, which lost 2 bases and 5 bases, there was a span of 12 bases. Germline values: CDR1 LGHNA, CDR2 YSLEER. The CDR3 runs 14 residues. TCRdb reprocessed the 5' RACE reads via MiXCR and lists one record per CDR3 protein. In the table there are roughly 250,000 distinct CDR3 sequences, about a sixth of which are singletons. This clonotype was counted only a few times. The chain uses TRBV4-3 and TRBJ2-5; D is uncertain. Source material: PBMCs or a T cell subset sorted from them (not recorded which). The sequence derives from a man between 18 and 35 years old who had mild COVID-19 (a few samples of this study predate the infection). Cell type and time point are not known. For the CDR3, the DNA is TGCGCCAGCAGCCAAATTAGGTCCGGGGAGACCCAGTACTTC. As protein: CASSQIRSGETQYF.